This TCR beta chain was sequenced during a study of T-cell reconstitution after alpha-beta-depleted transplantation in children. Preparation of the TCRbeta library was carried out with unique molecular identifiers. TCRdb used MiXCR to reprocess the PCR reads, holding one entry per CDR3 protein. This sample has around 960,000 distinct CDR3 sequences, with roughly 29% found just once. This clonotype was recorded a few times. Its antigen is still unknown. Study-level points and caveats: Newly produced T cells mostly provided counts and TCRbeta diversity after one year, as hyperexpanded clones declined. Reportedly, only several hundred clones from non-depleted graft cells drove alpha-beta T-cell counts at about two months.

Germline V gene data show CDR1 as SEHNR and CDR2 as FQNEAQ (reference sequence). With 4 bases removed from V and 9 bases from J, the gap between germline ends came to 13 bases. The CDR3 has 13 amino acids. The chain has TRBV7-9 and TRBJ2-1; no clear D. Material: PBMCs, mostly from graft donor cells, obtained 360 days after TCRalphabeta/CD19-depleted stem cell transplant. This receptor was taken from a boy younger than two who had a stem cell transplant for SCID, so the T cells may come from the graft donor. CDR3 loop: CASSSGLIGEQFF. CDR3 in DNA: TGTGCCAGCAGCTCAGGCCTGATTGGTGAGCAGTTCTTC. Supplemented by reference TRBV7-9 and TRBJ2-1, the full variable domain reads DTGVSQNPRHKITKRGQNVTFRCDPISEHNRLYWYRQTLGQGPEFLTYFQNEAQLEKSRLLSDRFSAERPKGSFSTLEIQRTEQGDSAMYLCASSSGLIGEQFFGPGTRLTVL.